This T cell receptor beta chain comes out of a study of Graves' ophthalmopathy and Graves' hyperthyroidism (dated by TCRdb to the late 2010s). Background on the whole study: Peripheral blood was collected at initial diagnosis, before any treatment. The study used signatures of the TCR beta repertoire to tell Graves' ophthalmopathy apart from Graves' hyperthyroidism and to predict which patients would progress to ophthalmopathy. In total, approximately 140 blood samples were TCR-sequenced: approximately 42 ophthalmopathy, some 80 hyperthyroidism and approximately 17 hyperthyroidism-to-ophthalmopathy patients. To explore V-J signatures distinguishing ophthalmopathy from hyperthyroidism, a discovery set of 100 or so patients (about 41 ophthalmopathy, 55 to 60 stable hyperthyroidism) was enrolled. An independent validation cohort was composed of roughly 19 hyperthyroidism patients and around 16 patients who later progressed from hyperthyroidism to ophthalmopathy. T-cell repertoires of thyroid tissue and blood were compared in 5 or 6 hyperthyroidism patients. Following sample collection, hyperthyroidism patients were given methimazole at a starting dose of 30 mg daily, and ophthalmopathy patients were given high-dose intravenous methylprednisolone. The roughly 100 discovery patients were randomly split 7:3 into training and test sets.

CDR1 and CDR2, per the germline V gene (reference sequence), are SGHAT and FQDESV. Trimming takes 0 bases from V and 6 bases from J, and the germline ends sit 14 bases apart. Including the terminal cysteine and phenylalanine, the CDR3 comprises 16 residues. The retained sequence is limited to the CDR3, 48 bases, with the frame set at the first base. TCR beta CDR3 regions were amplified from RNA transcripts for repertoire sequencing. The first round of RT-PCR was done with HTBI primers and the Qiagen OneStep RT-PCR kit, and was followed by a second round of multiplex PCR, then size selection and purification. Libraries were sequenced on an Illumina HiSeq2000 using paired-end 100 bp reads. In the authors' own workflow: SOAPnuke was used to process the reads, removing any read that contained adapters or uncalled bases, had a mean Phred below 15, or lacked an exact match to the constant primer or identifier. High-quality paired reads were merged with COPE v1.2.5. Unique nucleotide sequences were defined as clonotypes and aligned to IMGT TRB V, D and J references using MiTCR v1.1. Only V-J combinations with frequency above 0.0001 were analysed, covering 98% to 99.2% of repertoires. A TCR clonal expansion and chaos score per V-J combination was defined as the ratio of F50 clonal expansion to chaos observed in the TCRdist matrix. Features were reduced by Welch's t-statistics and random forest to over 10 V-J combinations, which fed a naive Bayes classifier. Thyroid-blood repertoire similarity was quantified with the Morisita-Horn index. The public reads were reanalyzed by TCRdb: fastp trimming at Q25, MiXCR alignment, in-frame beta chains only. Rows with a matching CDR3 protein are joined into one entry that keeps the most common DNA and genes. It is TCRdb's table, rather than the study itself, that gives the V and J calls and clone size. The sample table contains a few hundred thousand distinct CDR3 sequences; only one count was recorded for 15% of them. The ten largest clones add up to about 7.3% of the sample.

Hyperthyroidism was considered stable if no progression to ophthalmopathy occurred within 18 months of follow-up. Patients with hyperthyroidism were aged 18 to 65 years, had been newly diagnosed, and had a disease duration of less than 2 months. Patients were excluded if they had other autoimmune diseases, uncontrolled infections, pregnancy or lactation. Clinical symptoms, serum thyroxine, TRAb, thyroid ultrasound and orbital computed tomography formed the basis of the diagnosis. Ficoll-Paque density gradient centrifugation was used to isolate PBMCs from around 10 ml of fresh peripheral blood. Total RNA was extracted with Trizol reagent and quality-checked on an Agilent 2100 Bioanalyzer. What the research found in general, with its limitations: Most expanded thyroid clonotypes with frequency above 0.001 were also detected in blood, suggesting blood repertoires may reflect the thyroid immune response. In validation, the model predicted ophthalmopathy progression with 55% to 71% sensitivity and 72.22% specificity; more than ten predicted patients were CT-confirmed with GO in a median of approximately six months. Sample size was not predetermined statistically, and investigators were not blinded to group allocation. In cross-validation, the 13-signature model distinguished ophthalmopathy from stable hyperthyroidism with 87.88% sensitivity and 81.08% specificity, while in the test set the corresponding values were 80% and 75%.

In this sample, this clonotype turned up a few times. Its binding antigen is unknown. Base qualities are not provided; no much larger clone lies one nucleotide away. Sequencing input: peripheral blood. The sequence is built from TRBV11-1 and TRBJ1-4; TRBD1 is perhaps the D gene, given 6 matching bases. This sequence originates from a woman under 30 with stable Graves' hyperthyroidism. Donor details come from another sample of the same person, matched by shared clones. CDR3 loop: CASSLAYGGGDEKLFF. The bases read TGTGCCAGCAGCTTAGCGTACGGGGGCGGGGATGAAAAACTGTTTTTT.